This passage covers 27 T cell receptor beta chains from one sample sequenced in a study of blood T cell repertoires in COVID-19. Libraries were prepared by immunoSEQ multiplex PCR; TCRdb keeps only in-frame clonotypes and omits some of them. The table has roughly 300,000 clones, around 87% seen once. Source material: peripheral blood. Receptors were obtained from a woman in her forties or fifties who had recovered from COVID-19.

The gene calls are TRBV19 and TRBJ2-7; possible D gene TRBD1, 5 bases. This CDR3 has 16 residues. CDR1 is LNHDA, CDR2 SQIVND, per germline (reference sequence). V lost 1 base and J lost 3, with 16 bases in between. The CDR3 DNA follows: TGTGCCAGTAGTATAGGGAGCCCGGACAACCTCTACGAGCAGTACTTC. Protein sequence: CASSIGSPDNLYEQYF.

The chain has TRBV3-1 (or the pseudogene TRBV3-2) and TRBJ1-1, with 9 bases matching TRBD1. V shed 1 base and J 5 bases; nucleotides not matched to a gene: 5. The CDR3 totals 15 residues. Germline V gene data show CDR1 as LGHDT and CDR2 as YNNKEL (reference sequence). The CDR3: CASSQVTGGRTEAFF. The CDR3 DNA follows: TGTGCCAGCAGCCAAGTTACAGGGGGCCGGACTGAAGCTTTCTTT.

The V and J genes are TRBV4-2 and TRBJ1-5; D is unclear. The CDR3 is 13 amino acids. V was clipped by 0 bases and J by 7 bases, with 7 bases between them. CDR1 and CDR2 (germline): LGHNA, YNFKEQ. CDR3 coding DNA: TGTGCCAGCAGCCAAGATAGAGAACAGCCCCAGCATTTT. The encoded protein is CASSQDREQPQHF.

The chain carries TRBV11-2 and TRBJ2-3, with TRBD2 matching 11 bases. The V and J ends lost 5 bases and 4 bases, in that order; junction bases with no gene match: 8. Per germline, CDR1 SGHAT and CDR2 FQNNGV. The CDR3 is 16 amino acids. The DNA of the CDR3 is TGTGCCAGCAGCGGAAGTAAGGGACTAGCGGCAGATACGCAGTATTTT. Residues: CASSGSKGLAADTQYF.

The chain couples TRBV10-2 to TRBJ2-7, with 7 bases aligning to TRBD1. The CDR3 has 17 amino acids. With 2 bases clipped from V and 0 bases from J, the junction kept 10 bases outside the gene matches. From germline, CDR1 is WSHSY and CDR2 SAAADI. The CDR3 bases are TGCGCCAGCAGTGAGCCGAGGGACAGAGCCTCCTCCTACGAGCAGTACTTC. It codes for CASSEPRDRASSYEQYF.

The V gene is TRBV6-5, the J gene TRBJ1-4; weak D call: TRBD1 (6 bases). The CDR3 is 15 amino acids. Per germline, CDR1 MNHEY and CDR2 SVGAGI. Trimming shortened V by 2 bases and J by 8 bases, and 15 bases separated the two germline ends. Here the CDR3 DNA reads TGTGCCAGCAGTTACGGATCGGCAGGGGACGAAAAACTGTTTTTT. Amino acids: CASSYGSAGDEKLFF.

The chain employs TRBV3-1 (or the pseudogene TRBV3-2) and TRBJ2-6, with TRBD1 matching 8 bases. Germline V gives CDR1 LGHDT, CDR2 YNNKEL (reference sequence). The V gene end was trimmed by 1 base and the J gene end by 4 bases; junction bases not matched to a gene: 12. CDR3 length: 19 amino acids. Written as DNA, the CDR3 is TGTGCCAGCAGCCAAGTCGCAGGGGGCGATACGAGCGGGGCCAACGTCCTGACTTTC. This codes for CASSQVAGGDTSGANVLTF.

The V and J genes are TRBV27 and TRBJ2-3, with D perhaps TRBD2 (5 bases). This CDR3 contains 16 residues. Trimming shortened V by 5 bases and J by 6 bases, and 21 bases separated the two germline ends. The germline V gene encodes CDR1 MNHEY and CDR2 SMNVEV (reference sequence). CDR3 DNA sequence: TGTGCCAGCAGTCCCACCACCGAGCGTCCGGGGGATACGCAGTATTTT. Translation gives CASSPTTERPGDTQYF.

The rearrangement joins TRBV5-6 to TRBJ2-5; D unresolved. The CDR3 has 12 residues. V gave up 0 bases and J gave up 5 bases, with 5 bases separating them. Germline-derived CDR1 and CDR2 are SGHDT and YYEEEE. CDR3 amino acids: CASSLVRETQYF. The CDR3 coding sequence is TGTGCCAGCAGCTTGGTGCGGGAGACCCAGTACTTC.

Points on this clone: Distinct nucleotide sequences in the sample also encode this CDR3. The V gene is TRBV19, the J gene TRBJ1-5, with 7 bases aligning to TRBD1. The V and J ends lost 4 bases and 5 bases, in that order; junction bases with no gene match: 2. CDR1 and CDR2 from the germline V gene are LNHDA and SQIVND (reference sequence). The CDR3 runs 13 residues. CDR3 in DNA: TGTGCCAGTAGTAGGGACAGAGATCAGCCCCAGCATTTT. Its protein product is CASSRDRDQPQHF.

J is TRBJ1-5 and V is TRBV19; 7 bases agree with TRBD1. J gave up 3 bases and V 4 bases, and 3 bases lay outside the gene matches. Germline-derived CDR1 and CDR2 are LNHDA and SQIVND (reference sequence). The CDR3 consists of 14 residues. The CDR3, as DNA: TGTGCCAGTAGTAGGGACAGCTTCAATCAGCCCCAGCATTTT. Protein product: CASSRDSFNQPQHF.

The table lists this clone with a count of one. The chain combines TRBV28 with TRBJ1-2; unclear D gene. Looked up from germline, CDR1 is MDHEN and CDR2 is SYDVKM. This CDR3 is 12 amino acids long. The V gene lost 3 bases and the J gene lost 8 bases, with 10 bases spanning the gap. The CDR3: CASSLSGKGYTF. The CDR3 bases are TGTGCCAGCAGTTTGAGCGGGAAAGGCTACACCTTC.

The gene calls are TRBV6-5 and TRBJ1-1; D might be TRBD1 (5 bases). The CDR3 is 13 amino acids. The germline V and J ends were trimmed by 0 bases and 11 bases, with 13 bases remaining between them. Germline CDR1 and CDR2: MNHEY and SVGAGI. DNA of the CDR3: TGTGCCAGCAGTTACTCAAGTCTACGGGGGGCTTTCTTT. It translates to CASSYSSLRGAFF.

Here the CDR3 reads CASSLTGATYEQYF. The DNA of the CDR3 is TGTGCCAGCAGCCTGACCGGAGCCACCTACGAGCAGTACTTC. This chain connects TRBV11-1 to TRBJ2-7; D is unclear. CDR3 size: 14 residues. V was cut by 5 bases and J by 2 bases, with 13 bases left in between. Germline-derived CDR1 and CDR2 are SGHAT and FQDESV (reference sequence).

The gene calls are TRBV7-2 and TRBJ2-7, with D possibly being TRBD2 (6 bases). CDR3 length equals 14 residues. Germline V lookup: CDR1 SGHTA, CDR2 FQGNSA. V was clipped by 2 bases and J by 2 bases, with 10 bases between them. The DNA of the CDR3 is TGTGCCAGCAGCTTACACGGGAGCCCCTACGAGCAGTACTTC. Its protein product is CASSLHGSPYEQYF. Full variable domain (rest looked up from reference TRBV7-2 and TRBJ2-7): GAGVSQSPSNKVTEKGKDVELRCDPISGHTALYWYRQSLGQGLEFLIYFQGNSAPDKSGLPSDRFSAERTGGSVSTLTIQRTQQEDSAVYLCASSLHGSPYEQYFGPGTRLTVT.

Here the CDR3 reads CASSYDRPGGNEQFF. The CDR3 DNA follows: TGTGCCAGCAGTTACGACCGACCCGGAGGGAATGAGCAGTTCTTC. The chain employs TRBV6-6 and TRBJ2-1; D may be TRBD2 (6 bases). Germline CDR1 reads MNHNY; CDR2 reads SVGAGI (reference sequence). V was cut by 2 bases and J by 7 bases, with 15 bases left in between. This CDR3 is 15 amino acids long.

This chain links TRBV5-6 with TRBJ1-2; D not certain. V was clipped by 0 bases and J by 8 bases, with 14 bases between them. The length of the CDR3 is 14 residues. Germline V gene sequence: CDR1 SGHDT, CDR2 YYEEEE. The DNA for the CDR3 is TGTGCCAGCAGCTTGGCCTTGGGGAGACGAGGCTACACCTTC. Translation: CASSLALGRRGYTF.

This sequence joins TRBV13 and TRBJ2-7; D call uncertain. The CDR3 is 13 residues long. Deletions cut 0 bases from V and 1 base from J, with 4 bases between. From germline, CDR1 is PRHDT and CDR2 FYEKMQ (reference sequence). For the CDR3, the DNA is TGTGCCAGCAGCTTAGGACAGTCCTACGAGCAGTACTTC. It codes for CASSLGQSYEQYF.

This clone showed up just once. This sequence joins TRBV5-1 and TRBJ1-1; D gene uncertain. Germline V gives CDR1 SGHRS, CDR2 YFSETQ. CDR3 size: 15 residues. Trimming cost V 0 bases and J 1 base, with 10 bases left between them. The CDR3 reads CASSLADRENTEAFF. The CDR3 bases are TGCGCCAGCAGCTTGGCCGATCGGGAGAACACTGAAGCTTTCTTT.

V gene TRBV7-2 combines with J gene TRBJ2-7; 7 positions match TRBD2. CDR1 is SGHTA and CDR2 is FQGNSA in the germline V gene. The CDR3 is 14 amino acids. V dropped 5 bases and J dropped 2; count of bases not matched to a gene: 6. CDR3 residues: CASSRPGLTYEQYF. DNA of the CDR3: TGTGCCAGCAGCCGTCCGGGACTAACCTACGAGCAGTACTTC.

The CDR3 DNA follows: TGTGCCAGCAGTTTAGGACAGGGAAATATTCAGCCCCAGCATTTT. Its translation: CASSLGQGNIQPQHF. This rearrangement joins TRBV28 to TRBJ1-5, with 8 bases identical to TRBD1. This CDR3 is 15 amino acids long. After removal of 2 bases from V and 6 bases from J, the junction contained 6 bases not matched to a gene. Germline assignment: CDR1 MDHEN and CDR2 SYDVKM.

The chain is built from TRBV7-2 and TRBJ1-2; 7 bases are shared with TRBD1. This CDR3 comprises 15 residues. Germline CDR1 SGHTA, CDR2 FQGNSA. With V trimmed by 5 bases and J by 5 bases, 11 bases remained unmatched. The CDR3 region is CASSPSTGAGYGYTF. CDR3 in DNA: TGTGCCAGCAGCCCCTCCACAGGGGCGGGATATGGCTACACCTTC.

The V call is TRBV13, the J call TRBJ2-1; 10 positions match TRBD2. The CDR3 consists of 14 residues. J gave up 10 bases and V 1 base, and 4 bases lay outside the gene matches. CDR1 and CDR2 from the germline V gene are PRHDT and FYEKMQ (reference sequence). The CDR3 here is CASSLDPAGGEQFF. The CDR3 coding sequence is TGTGCCAGCAGCTTAGATCCAGCGGGAGGGGAGCAGTTCTTC.

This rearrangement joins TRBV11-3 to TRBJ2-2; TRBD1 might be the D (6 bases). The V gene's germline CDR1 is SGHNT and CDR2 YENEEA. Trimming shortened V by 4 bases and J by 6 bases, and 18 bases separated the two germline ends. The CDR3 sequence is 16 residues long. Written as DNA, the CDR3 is TGTGCCAGCAGCTGGGGAACAGGGATGGTTGCCGGGGAGCTGTTTTTT. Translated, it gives CASSWGTGMVAGELFF.

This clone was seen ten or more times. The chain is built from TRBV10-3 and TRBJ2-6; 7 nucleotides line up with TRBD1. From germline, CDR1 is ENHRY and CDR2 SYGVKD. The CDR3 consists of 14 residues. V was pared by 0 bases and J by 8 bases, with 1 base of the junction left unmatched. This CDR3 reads CAISESQGSNVLTF. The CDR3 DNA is TGTGCCATCAGTGAGTCACAGGGGTCCAACGTCCTGACTTTC.

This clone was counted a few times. CDR3 in DNA: TGTGCCAGCAGCTTAGAAAGCCCCAGGCTCTACGGCTACACCTTC. Amino acids: CASSLESPRLYGYTF. The chain employs TRBV7-2 and TRBJ1-2; D remains unclear. The CDR3 is made up of 15 amino acids. Looked up from germline, CDR1 is SGHTA and CDR2 is FQGNSA. V was cut by 1 base and J by 8 bases, with 17 bases left in between.

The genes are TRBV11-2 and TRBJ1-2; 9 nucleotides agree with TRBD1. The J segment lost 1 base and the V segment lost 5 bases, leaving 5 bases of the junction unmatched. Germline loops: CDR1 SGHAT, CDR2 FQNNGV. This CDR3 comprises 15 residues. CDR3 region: CASSETGGGNYGYTF. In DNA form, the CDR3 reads TGTGCCAGCAGCGAAACAGGGGGCGGTAACTATGGCTACACCTTC.